This passage covers 8 T cell receptor beta chains from one sample sequenced in a study of glioma-infiltrating T cells. Amplification of TCR alpha and beta CDR3 regions from RNA used iRepertoire nested multiplex PCR. TCRdb fed the multiplex PCR reads into MiXCR, producing one record per CDR3 protein. The profile shows 95,000 to 110,000 distinct CDR3 sequences, around 28% of them singletons. The sample comprised glioma tissue, nonneoplastic brain tissue, or PBMCs (not recorded which). The receptors originated from a human donor with low-grade glioma or glioblastoma, undergoing nonglioma brain surgery, or in good health (not recorded which).

In regard to this clonotype: A much more abundant neighbour one base away suggests this may be a read error. The missing conserved phenylalanine or tryptophan at the end of this CDR3 makes a read error likely. The chain combines TRBV6-1 with TRBJ1-2; tentative D call: TRBD1 (5 bases). The CDR3 has 12 residues. Germline V gene data show CDR1 as MNHNS and CDR2 as SASEGT. V was pared by 7 bases and J by 2 bases, with 8 bases between. Here the CDR3 reads CASMEGNYGYTS. As DNA, the CDR3 is TGTGCCAGCATGGAGGGGAACTATGGCTACACCTCC.

This clonotype was seen repeatedly, ten times or more. The rearrangement links TRBV25-1 to TRBJ1-2; D not certain. The CDR3 is 12 amino acids. V was cut by 3 bases and J by 8 bases, with 10 bases left in between. Germline V gene sequence: CDR1 MGHDK, CDR2 SYGVNS. The DNA of the CDR3 is TGTGCCAGCAGTGAGACTGGTGTCGGCTACACCTTC. This encodes CASSETGVGYTF.

This chain uses TRBV11-1 with TRBJ2-2, with 8 bases matching TRBD1. V lost 5 bases to trimming and J lost 3 bases; unmatched junction nucleotides: 5. Germline-derived CDR1 and CDR2 are SGHAT and FQDESV (reference sequence). The CDR3 totals 15 residues. The CDR3: CASSQVQGDTGELFF. CDR3 sequence (DNA): TGTGCCAGCAGCCAAGTACAGGGGGACACCGGGGAGCTGTTTTTT.

This clonotype came up many times. The junction does not match germline at one end; this may be a read error. DNA of the CDR3: TGTGCCAGCAGCCGACAGGGTTGGAATATAGGATTC. Translation: CASSRQGWNIGF. The V gene is TRBV7-2, the J gene TRBJ2-4; 7 bases fit TRBD1. The germline V gene encodes CDR1 SGHTA and CDR2 FQGNSA. This CDR3 is 12 amino acids long.

This clonotype came up many times. The gene calls are TRBV6-1 and TRBJ2-3; D gene ambiguous. The germline CDR1 and CDR2 sequences are MNHNS and SASEGT. With 8 bases removed from V and 2 bases from J, the gap between germline ends came to 11 bases. CDR3 length: 13 residues. CDR3: CASRASSTDTQYF. CDR3 nucleotides: TGTGCCAGCCGCGCATCCTCCACAGATACGCAGTATTTT.

As to this clonotype: A read error may be the cause here, since a much bigger clone is one base away. The chain is built from TRBV28 and TRBJ1-2; no clear D gene. The CDR3 spans 14 residues. Germline CDR1 and CDR2: MDHEN and SYDVKM. The CDR3 loop is CARSYSGSNYGYTF. Here the CDR3 DNA reads TGTGCCAGAAGTTACTCGGGATCCAACTATGGCTACACCTTC.

This clonotype came up many times. V is TRBV6-1 and J is TRBJ1-1; D possibly corresponds to TRBD1 (5 bases). Trimming shortened V by 7 bases and J by 12 bases, and 18 bases separated the two germline ends. Germline CDR1 MNHNS, CDR2 SASEGT. This CDR3 is 12 amino acids long. CDR3 amino acids: CASTPGGARTFF. The CDR3 DNA reads as TGTGCCAGCACTCCAGGCGGGGCGCGAACTTTCTTT.

This clonotype was observed many times. V gene TRBV28 combines with J gene TRBJ1-5; 7 nucleotides line up with TRBD1. Germline V gene lookup returns CDR1 MDHEN and CDR2 SYDVKM. J lost 2 bases, V lost 8 bases, and 6 bases had no gene match. This CDR3 has 14 residues. The CDR3, as DNA: TGTGCCAGCGGAGGGGGCCCCGGCAATCAGCCCCAGCATTTT. The encoded protein is CASGGGPGNQPQHF.